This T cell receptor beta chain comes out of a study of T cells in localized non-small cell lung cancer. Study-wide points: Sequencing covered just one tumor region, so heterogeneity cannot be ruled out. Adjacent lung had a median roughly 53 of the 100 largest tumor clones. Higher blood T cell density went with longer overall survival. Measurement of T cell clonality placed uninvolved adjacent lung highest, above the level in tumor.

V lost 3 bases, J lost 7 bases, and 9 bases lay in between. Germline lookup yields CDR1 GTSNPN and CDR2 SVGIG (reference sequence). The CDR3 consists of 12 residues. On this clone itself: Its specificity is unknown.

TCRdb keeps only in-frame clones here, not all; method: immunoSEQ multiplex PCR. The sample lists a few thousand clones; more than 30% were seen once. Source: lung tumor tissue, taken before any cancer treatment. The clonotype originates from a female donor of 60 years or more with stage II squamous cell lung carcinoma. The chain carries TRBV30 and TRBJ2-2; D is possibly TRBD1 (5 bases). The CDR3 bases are TGTGCCTGGAGCGGACAAGTCGGGGAGCTGTTTTTT. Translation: CAWSGQVGELFF.